These 18 T cell receptor beta chains originate from one sample sequenced in a study of blood T cell repertoires in COVID-19 (dated by TCRdb to the early 2020s). Receptor amplification or capture employed the immunoSEQ multiplex PCR assay. In its TCRdb copy, this immuneACCESS table keeps in-frame sequences only and misses some clones. Where compared with another copy, unresolved V genes explain less than half of these, and the others have no known cause. This sample has around 73,000 clones in its table, and approximately 77% of those were observed once. The top ten hold around 2% of the sample. The specimen sequenced was peripheral blood. Source of these receptors: a man aged 70 or older with COVID-19, enrolled during active disease.

This CDR3 is CATSDTSDRAGEQYF. The CDR3 DNA is TGTGCCACCAGTGACACAAGCGACAGGGCGGGCGAGCAGTACTTC. V usage is TRBV24-1 and J usage is TRBJ2-7; 7 bases line up with TRBD1. With V trimmed by 4 bases and J by 6 bases, 11 bases remained unmatched. CDR1 and CDR2 from the germline V gene are KGHDR and SFDVKD. The CDR3 covers 15 residues.

The chain employs TRBV6-1 and TRBJ2-1; 11 positions match TRBD2. Germline values: CDR1 MNHNS, CDR2 SASEGT. The V segment lost 0 bases and the J segment 9 bases; nucleotides outside the gene matches: 16. The CDR3 sequence is 19 residues long. The CDR3 loop reads CASSEALWASGGTLAEQFF. CDR3 DNA sequence: TGTGCCAGCAGTGAAGCGCTTTGGGCTAGCGGGGGGACGTTAGCTGAGCAGTTCTTC.

The chain uses TRBV5-4 and TRBJ1-1; D remains ambiguous. The V and J ends lost 4 bases and 1 base respectively, with 11 bases between them. This CDR3 is 14 amino acids long. In germline, CDR1 is SGHNT, CDR2 YYREEE (reference sequence). The CDR3 protein is CASSPTRTNTEAFF. The CDR3 coding sequence is TGTGCCAGCAGCCCAACGCGCACGAACACTGAAGCTTTCTTT.

In this sample, this clone turned up a few times. The chain has TRBV24-1 and TRBJ2-3, with TRBD2 matching over 9 bases. Germline values: CDR1 KGHDR, CDR2 SFDVKD. The CDR3 covers 17 residues. J lost 3 bases, V lost 5 bases, and 11 bases had no gene match. DNA of the CDR3: TGTGCCACCAGTGCTCTTAGCGGGAGAGGGAGTACAGATACGCAGTATTTT. Its translation: CATSALSGRGSTDTQYF.

This clone has more than one count but fewer than ten. The V gene is TRBV7-2, the J gene TRBJ2-3, with 11 bases identical to TRBD2. The V segment lost 2 bases and the J segment 7 bases; nucleotides outside the gene matches: 17. The CDR3 spans 19 residues. CDR1 is SGHTA and CDR2 is FQGNSA in the germline V gene. The CDR3 sequence is CASSLRGSSGRFSYYTQYF. The DNA of the CDR3 is TGTGCCAGCAGCTTAAGGGGGTCTAGCGGGAGGTTTTCGTATTATACGCAGTATTTT.

The chain carries TRBV9 and TRBJ2-5; D gene unclear. V was pared by 1 base and J by 1 base, with 5 bases between. Germline values: CDR1 SGDLS, CDR2 YYNGEE. This CDR3 contains 13 residues. This chain's CDR3 is CASSVSSQETQYF. The CDR3 region has the DNA TGTGCCAGCAGCGTAAGCTCCCAAGAGACCCAGTACTTC.

V and J are TRBV10-3 and TRBJ1-1; the match to TRBD1 covers 7 bases. Unmatched junction bases numbered 7, after V lost 11 bases and J lost 1 base. CDR3 size: 13 residues. Germline CDR1 ENHRY, CDR2 SYGVKD. The CDR3 spells CAAQGQQNTEAFF. In DNA form, the CDR3 reads TGTGCCGCCCAGGGACAGCAGAACACTGAAGCTTTCTTT.

The chain uses TRBV27 and TRBJ1-5, with 8 bases matching TRBD1. Germline loops: CDR1 MNHEY, CDR2 SMNVEV (reference sequence). After removal of 4 bases from V and 0 bases from J, the junction contained 5 bases not matched to a gene. This CDR3 has 16 amino acids. Here the CDR3 DNA reads TGTGCCAGCAGTTCTGGGACAGGCAATAGCAATCAGCCCCAGCATTTT. Its translation is CASSSGTGNSNQPQHF.

The chain couples TRBV6-2 or TRBV6-3 to TRBJ1-1, with 9 bases aligning to TRBD1. The CDR3 loop spans 14 amino acids. Trimming took 2 bases from V and 5 from J; bases not matched to a gene: 3. Germline V gene data show CDR1 as MNHEY and CDR2 as SVGEGT. The CDR3: CASSYPGQGTEAFF. In DNA form, the CDR3 reads TGTGCCAGCAGTTACCCCGGACAGGGGACTGAAGCTTTCTTT.

The chain has TRBV5-4 and TRBJ2-7; 8 nucleotides align to TRBD1. Losses at the gene ends were 4 bases for V and 1 base for J; bases not matched to a gene: 7. There are 15 residues in the CDR3. Germline loops: CDR1 SGHNT, CDR2 YYREEE (reference sequence). The CDR3 DNA reads TGTGCCAGCAGCGTGAGCAGGGGGCTATCCTACGAGCAGTACTTC. This sequence encodes CASSVSRGLSYEQYF.

V usage is TRBV11-1 and J usage is TRBJ2-7; 7 bases align to TRBD2. Germline values: CDR1 SGHAT, CDR2 FQDESV (reference sequence). V shed 5 bases and J 3 bases; nucleotides not matched to a gene: 4. The CDR3 spans 13 residues. CDR3 DNA sequence: TGTGCCAGCAGCCTCCGGGACTACTACGAGCAGTACTTC. Amino acid sequence: CASSLRDYYEQYF.

The chain carries TRBV5-4 and TRBJ2-2, with 9 nucleotides matching TRBD1. The CDR3 totals 16 residues. Germline V gives CDR1 SGHNT, CDR2 YYREEE (reference sequence). Germline trimming cut 2 bases from V and 0 bases from J; bases unmatched to any gene: 2. In DNA form, the CDR3 reads TGTGCCAGCAGCTTCGGACAGGGGTCGAACACCGGGGAGCTGTTTTTT. It codes for CASSFGQGSNTGELFF.

This chain uses TRBV15 with TRBJ1-2, with D tentatively TRBD1 (6 bases). Germline V lookup: CDR1 LNHNV, CDR2 YYDKDF (reference sequence). Trimming pared 0 bases from V and 8 bases from J, leaving 16 bases between. The CDR3 runs 15 residues. The chain's CDR3 is CATSRDQGTIIGYTF. The CDR3, as DNA: TGTGCCACCAGCAGAGATCAAGGGACAATCATCGGCTACACCTTC.

V gene TRBV2 combines with J gene TRBJ2-2; a weak D match, TRBD2 (5 bases). Germline V CDR1 and CDR2: SNHLY, FYNNEI. The CDR3 covers 15 residues. V lost 5 bases and J lost 7, with 17 bases in between. CDR3 in amino acids: CASSLYGNSHGELFF. Here the CDR3 DNA reads TGTGCCAGCAGTCTCTACGGGAACTCGCACGGGGAGCTGTTTTTT.

The V call is TRBV28, the J call TRBJ1-1; 9 nucleotides align to TRBD1. V shed 8 bases and J 5 bases; nucleotides not matched to a gene: 9. There are 14 residues in the CDR3. CDR1 is MDHEN and CDR2 is SYDVKM in the germline V gene. The CDR3 nucleotides read TGTGCCAGCCGGAGACAGGGGGTAGGGACTGAAGCTTTCTTT. This translates into CASRRQGVGTEAFF.

The chain uses TRBV4-1 and TRBJ2-1; D perhaps matches TRBD1 (6 bases). Germline V CDR1 and CDR2: MGHRA, YSYEKL. This CDR3 is 16 amino acids long. The V and J ends lost 4 bases and 2 bases respectively, with 15 bases between them. CDR3 sequence reads: CASSPMRTAAYNEQFF. CDR3 coding DNA: TGCGCCAGCAGCCCAATGAGGACAGCTGCCTACAATGAGCAGTTCTTC.

V and J are TRBV7-3 and TRBJ2-1, with D possibly matching TRBD2 (5 bases). This CDR3 has 13 residues. V dropped 4 bases and J dropped 5 bases, with 9 bases sitting between them. The V gene's germline CDR1 is SGHTA and CDR2 FQGTGA. CDR3 sequence (DNA): TGTGCCAGCAGCTCGGACTGGAACAATGAGCAGTTCTTC. Amino acids: CASSSDWNNEQFF.

This chain uses TRBV9 with TRBJ2-7; TRBD2 agrees at 13 bases. Germline V gene lookup returns CDR1 SGDLS and CDR2 YYNGEE. The CDR3 length is 15 residues. V shed 4 bases, J shed 7 bases, and the junction held 8 bases outside the gene matches. CDR3 DNA sequence: TGTGCCAGCAGCCCCGGACTAGCGGGAGAAAGGGAGCAGTACTTC. It yields the protein CASSPGLAGEREQYF.